Presented here are 17 T cell receptor beta chains from one specimen sequenced in a study of beta chain features in type 1 diabetes. All of the isolated RNA was reverse transcribed, so expressed TCRB transcripts were sequenced. The protocol was immunoSEQ multiplex PCR, while the TCRdb copy is restricted to in-frame clones and leaves out a portion. The table records over 120,000 clones, about 8.7% of them present only once. The sample comprised central memory CD4+ T cells from blood. These receptors were taken from a young man in good health.

The J gene is TRBJ2-7, the V gene TRBV6-1, with D unresolved. The CDR3 sequence is 15 residues long. Germline CDR1 reads MNHNS; CDR2 reads SASEGT. V lost 2 bases to trimming and J lost 0 bases, with 11 bases between them. The CDR3 reads CASSEQHSYSYEQYF. The CDR3 coding sequence is TGTGCCAGCAGTGAACAGCACAGCTACTCCTACGAGCAGTACTTC.

V gene TRBV13 combines with J gene TRBJ1-6; TRBD1 matches at 8 bases. Trimming took 8 bases from V and 3 from J; bases not matched to a gene: 3. Germline assignment: CDR1 PRHDT and CDR2 FYEKMQ (reference sequence). The CDR3 length is 14 residues. CDR3 in DNA: TGTGCCAGCGGACAGGGTAGCTATAATTCACCCCTCCACTTT. Its translation is CASGQGSYNSPLHF.

This clone was detected only a few times. The chain employs TRBV2 and TRBJ2-4; 9 bases map to TRBD2. Trimming took 4 bases from V and 5 from J; bases not matched to a gene: 3. This CDR3 region has 14 residues. The germline V gene has CDR1 SNHLY and CDR2 FYNNEI. CDR3 in DNA: TGTGCCAGCAGTGCTCGACTAGCGGAAAACATTCAGTACTTC. Encoded protein: CASSARLAENIQYF.

This clone has a handful of counts. The gene calls are TRBV9 and TRBJ2-5; possible D gene TRBD2, 5 bases. V lost 2 bases, J lost 4 bases, and 15 bases lay in between. Germline CDR1 SGDLS, CDR2 YYNGEE. There are 15 residues in the CDR3. The CDR3 bases are TGTGCCAGCAGCGTGTTAGAGGGATTGGCAGAGACCCAGTACTTC. Translation: CASSVLEGLAETQYF.

The DNA of the CDR3 is TGTGCCAGCAGCCCTAGCGGGGGGCCTCAAGAGACCCAGTACTTC. As protein: CASSPSGGPQETQYF. The chain has TRBV13 and TRBJ2-5; TRBD2 matches 11 bases. In germline, CDR1 is PRHDT, CDR2 FYEKMQ (reference sequence). V dropped 5 bases and J dropped 2; count of bases not matched to a gene: 4. The CDR3 has 15 amino acids.

J is TRBJ1-3 and V is TRBV30; the match to TRBD1 covers 11 bases. This CDR3 comprises 15 residues. Trimming took 4 bases from V and 2 from J; bases not matched to a gene: 4. CDR1 GTSNPN and CDR2 SVGIG come from the germline V gene (reference sequence). This CDR3 is CAWTGTGGTGNTIYF. CDR3 nucleotides: TGTGCCTGGACCGGGACAGGGGGAACTGGAAACACCATATATTTT.

The sample holds a few counts of this clone. The chain uses TRBV7-9 and TRBJ1-5, with D uncertain. The CDR3 covers 15 residues. Germline loops: CDR1 SEHNR, CDR2 FQNEAQ (reference sequence). Trimming removed 3 bases at V and 0 bases at J, with 9 bases between. The CDR3 loop is CASSFSGNSNQPQHF. CDR3 bases: TGTGCCAGCAGCTTTTCGGGAAATAGCAATCAGCCCCAGCATTTT.

This clone was recorded a few times. The chain joins TRBV25-1 to TRBJ2-1, with 10 bases matching TRBD2. V lost 3 bases to trimming and J lost 2 bases; unmatched junction nucleotides: 1. The length of the CDR3 is 15 residues. Germline loops: CDR1 MGHDK, CDR2 SYGVNS. CDR3 sequence: CASSDSGGTYNEQFF. CDR3 nucleotides: TGTGCCAGCAGTGATAGCGGGGGGACCTACAATGAGCAGTTCTTC.

This chain uses TRBV7-9 with TRBJ2-1; 8 nucleotides match TRBD1. CDR3 length: 17 amino acids. CDR1 is SEHNR and CDR2 is FQNEAQ in the germline V gene (reference sequence). The V gene end was trimmed by 0 bases and the J gene end by 0 bases; junction bases not matched to a gene: 4. This CDR3 is CASSLAKQGASYNEQFF. DNA of the CDR3: TGTGCCAGCAGCTTAGCGAAGCAGGGGGCCTCCTACAATGAGCAGTTCTTC.

This clone has a count of ten or more. The chain has TRBV7-3 and TRBJ2-1; 10 nucleotides agree with TRBD2. The germline V gene encodes CDR1 SGHTA and CDR2 FQGTGA. There are 15 residues in the CDR3. Trimming at V came to 8 bases and at J to 7 bases, leaving 11 bases not matched to a gene. This CDR3 is CASCPAGGLGNEQFF. Here the CDR3 DNA reads TGTGCCAGCTGCCCAGCGGGGGGGCTAGGAAATGAGCAGTTCTTC.

The chain recombines TRBV27 with TRBJ2-3; 8 bases are shared with TRBD2. The CDR3 is 16 amino acids. Germline CDR1 reads MNHEY; CDR2 reads SMNVEV (reference sequence). Trimming removed 1 base from V and 7 bases from J; junction bases left unmatched: 10. In nucleotides, the CDR3 is TGTGCCAGCAGTTTATTGTCGGGGGGGCCTATAAATACGCAGTATTTT. Its translation: CASSLLSGGPINTQYF.

This clone was seen a few times. The chain is built from TRBV19 and TRBJ2-2, with 8 nucleotides matching TRBD2. V shed 9 bases and J 1 base; nucleotides not matched to a gene: 7. Germline values: CDR1 LNHDA, CDR2 SQIVND (reference sequence). The CDR3 is 15 amino acids. The CDR3 coding sequence is TGTGCCAGCCGCCAGCTAGCGGGGAACACCGGGGAGCTGTTTTTT. Translating it yields CASRQLAGNTGELFF.

At least ten counts were recorded for this clone. CDR3 in DNA: TGTGCCAGCTCACCAAACCGACAGGGCTCAACCACGGGCACTGAAGCTTTCTTT. Amino acids: CASSPNRQGSTTGTEAFF. V gene TRBV18 combines with J gene TRBJ1-1; 7 nucleotides line up with TRBD1. The junction had 16 bases not matched to a gene; V was cut back by 2 bases and J by 4 bases. The CDR3 contains 18 residues. The germline CDR1 and CDR2 sequences are KGHSH and LQKENI. Supplemented by reference TRBV18 and TRBJ1-1, the full variable domain reads NAGVMQNPRHLVRRRGQEARLRCSPMKGHSHVYWYRQLPEEGLKFMVYLQKENIIDESGMPKERFSAEFPKEGPSILRIQQVVRGDSAAYFCASSPNRQGSTTGTEAFFGQGTRLTVV.

This clone occurred a few times. This rearrangement joins TRBV5-1 to TRBJ1-1, with 7 bases that match TRBD1. The V segment lost 4 bases and the J segment 7 bases; nucleotides outside the gene matches: 10. CDR3 length: 14 residues. Germline V gene data show CDR1 as SGHRS and CDR2 as YFSETQ. Here the CDR3 DNA reads TGCGCCAGCAGCCGTGGGGACAGCCAATTTGAAGCTTTCTTT. Protein sequence: CASSRGDSQFEAFF. Combining the CDR3 with reference TRBV5-1 and TRBJ1-1 gives the whole variable domain KAGVTQTPRYLIKTRGQQVTLSCSPISGHRSVSWYQQTPGQGLQFLFEYFSETQRNKGNFPGRFSGRQFSNSRSEMNVSTLELGDSALYLCASSRGDSQFEAFFGQGTRLTVV.

This clone was counted only a few times. V and J are TRBV30 and TRBJ1-5, with D perhaps matching TRBD1 (6 bases). Germline CDR1 is GTSNPN and CDR2 is SVGIG (reference sequence). The CDR3 extends over 15 amino acids. With 0 bases removed from V and 3 bases from J, the gap between germline ends came to 12 bases. DNA for the CDR3: TGTGCCTGGAGTGTAGTGTGGGGGCCCAATCAGCCCCAGCATTTT. Protein product: CAWSVVWGPNQPQHF.

The chain carries TRBV4-2 and TRBJ2-3; D not resolved. Trimming left V 0 bases short and J 4 bases short, with 5 bases between. The CDR3 sequence is 13 residues long. Germline V lookup: CDR1 LGHNA, CDR2 YNFKEQ. CDR3 in amino acids: CASSQDSADTQYF. DNA for the CDR3: TGTGCCAGCAGCCAAGATTCGGCAGATACGCAGTATTTT.

The chain uses TRBV7-9 and TRBJ1-2; no definite D call. Germline CDR1 reads SEHNR; CDR2 reads FQNEAQ (reference sequence). This CDR3 has 14 residues. With 5 bases removed from V and 1 base from J, the gap between germline ends came to 11 bases. CDR3 region: CASSPSGGNYGYTF. The CDR3 DNA is TGTGCCAGCAGCCCATCGGGAGGTAACTATGGCTACACCTTC.